These 29 T cell receptor beta chains came from one sample sequenced in a study of post-analysis software for immune sequencing data. Antigen specificity for these receptors is unknown. Researchers reported that TCR beta cDNA libraries carried unique molecular identifiers. One entry per CDR3 protein, called by TCRdb with MiXCR from the PCR reads. In the table there are about 540,000 distinct CDR3 sequences, around 31% of which are singletons. Whole-study findings and limits: Four or five TRBV segments, including TRBV5-6, TRBV5-1 and TRBV20-1, were more frequent in patients than controls.

Sequences were obtained from blood. These receptors all come from a girl aged 2 to 17 with multiple sclerosis.

V is TRBV6-1 and J is TRBJ1-4; the D is unclear. The CDR3 sequence is 14 residues long. Trimming cost V 0 bases and J 4 bases, with 6 bases left between them. Germline V gene data show CDR1 as MNHNS and CDR2 as SASEGT. In DNA, the CDR3 is TGTGCCAGCAGTGAAGCGTCCAATAATGAAAAACTGTTTTTT. This sequence encodes CASSEASNNEKLFF.

This clonotype has more than one count but fewer than ten. The gene calls are TRBV12-3 or TRBV12-4 and TRBJ1-2; the D is unclear. V dropped 8 bases and J dropped 8 bases, with 21 bases sitting between them. The CDR3 covers 14 residues. CDR3 loop: CASLQRNRMEGYTF. The CDR3 DNA reads as TGTGCCAGCCTCCAAAGGAACAGAATGGAAGGCTACACCTTC.

This sequence joins TRBV9 and TRBJ2-7, with D maybe TRBD1 (6 bases). The J call could be wrong; TRBJ2-5 is a better fit for the DNA end. Germline lookup yields CDR1 SGDLS and CDR2 YYNGEE. The CDR3 runs to 17 residues. The CDR3 DNA sequence: TGTGCCAGCAGCCCCTCCCCGGGACACCGGCAGGGAGAGACCCAGTACTTC. Its translation: CASSPSPGHRQGETQYF.

A few counts support this clonotype. The genes are TRBV20-1 and TRBJ2-3, with 7 bases fitting TRBD1. CDR1 is DFQATT, CDR2 SNEGSKA, per germline (reference sequence). With 6 bases clipped from V and 7 bases from J, the junction kept 7 bases outside the gene matches. The CDR3 extends over 12 amino acids. CDR3: CSAKRGLYTQYF. CDR3 nucleotides: TGCAGTGCGAAGAGGGGGCTATATACGCAGTATTTT.

The rearrangement uses TRBV11-2 and TRBJ2-1; D is possibly TRBD2 (6 bases). The CDR3 loop spans 15 amino acids. V lost 6 bases and J lost 8, with 20 bases in between. Germline V gene sequence: CDR1 SGHAT, CDR2 FQNNGV. CDR3 bases: TGTGCCAGCAGGTCGGAGGGCCTACTTCTCGATGAGCAGTTCTTC. It specifies CASRSEGLLLDEQFF.

The CDR3 DNA reads as TGCGCCAGCAGCTCCTTTACAGGGTCGGCCACTGAAGCTTTCTTT. This translates into CASSSFTGSATEAFF. V and J are TRBV5-1 and TRBJ1-1; a weak D match, TRBD1 (6 bases). CDR1 SGHRS and CDR2 YFSETQ come from the germline V gene. V was trimmed by 3 bases and J by 4 bases, leaving 16 bases between them. This CDR3 has 15 amino acids.

This clonotype showed up just a few times. The rearrangement joins TRBV28 to TRBJ2-5, with D possibly matching TRBD2 (5 bases). The CDR3 has 17 residues. V lost 6 bases, J lost 0 bases, and 20 bases lay in between. Per germline, CDR1 MDHEN and CDR2 SYDVKM. The CDR3 region is CASSPLFPGEYQETQYF. CDR3 DNA sequence: TGTGCCAGCAGCCCTCTATTCCCCGGGGAGTACCAAGAGACCCAGTACTTC.

The V and J genes are TRBV5-1 and TRBJ1-2, with D perhaps matching TRBD1 (6 bases). Deletions cut 5 bases from V and 8 bases from J, with 22 bases between. This CDR3 has 15 amino acids. Per germline, CDR1 SGHRS and CDR2 YFSETQ. The CDR3 DNA follows: TGCGCCAGCAGGCCCGACTCCAGGGGTTCAGGAGGCTACACCTTC. It encodes CASRPDSRGSGGYTF.

This clonotype was observed at least ten times. The V gene is TRBV7-8, the J gene TRBJ2-4; TRBD2 is a possible D gene (5 bases). CDR3 length: 17 residues. The germline V gene encodes CDR1 SGHVS and CDR2 FQNEAQ. With 1 base removed from V and 0 bases from J, the gap between germline ends came to 13 bases. The CDR3 region has the DNA TGTGCCAGCAGCTTAGGAGGGTTCCACAAAGCCAAAAACATTCAGTACTTC. Protein product: CASSLGGFHKAKNIQYF.

The rearrangement uses TRBV29-1 and TRBJ2-3; TRBD1 or TRBD2 may be the D gene (5 bases each). The CDR3 length is 14 residues. Germline CDR1 is SQVTM and CDR2 is ANQGSEA. The ends were cut back, 6 bases at V and 1 base at J, with 14 bases in the middle. CDR3 amino acids: CSVGRGVGTDTQYF. The CDR3 nucleotides are TGCAGCGTCGGGCGAGGGGTAGGCACAGATACGCAGTATTTT.

The chain recombines TRBV29-1 with TRBJ2-3; TRBD2 might be the D (6 bases). Between the trimmed V and J ends, which lost 7 bases and 4 bases, there was a span of 15 bases. The CDR3 spans 13 residues. Germline CDR1 SQVTM, CDR2 ANQGSEA. The CDR3 region has the DNA TGCAGCGCCGTGGAGGGTGTCGCAGATACGCAGTATTTT. Translation gives CSAVEGVADTQYF.

V and J are TRBV5-1 and TRBJ2-7; 9 bases align to TRBD2. The V gene's germline CDR1 is SGHRS and CDR2 YFSETQ. This CDR3 region has 18 residues. J lost 0 bases, V lost 4 bases, and 14 bases had no gene match. CDR3 in DNA: TGCGCCAGCAGCCTCCCCCCTAGCGGGGTCCCGAGCTCCTACGAGCAGTACTTC. It is translated as CASSLPPSGVPSSYEQYF. Combining the CDR3 with reference TRBV5-1 and TRBJ2-7 gives the whole variable domain KAGVTQTPRYLIKTRGQQVTLSCSPISGHRSVSWYQQTPGQGLQFLFEYFSETQRNKGNFPGRFSGRQFSNSRSEMNVSTLELGDSALYLCASSLPPSGVPSSYEQYFGPGTRLTVT.

This clonotype was picked up a small number of times. The chain combines TRBV14 with TRBJ2-1; D is uncertain. With 1 base removed from V and 1 base from J, the gap between germline ends came to 5 bases. The germline V gene has CDR1 SGHDN and CDR2 FVKESK. This CDR3 has 14 residues. CDR3 region: CASSQVWSYNEQFF. CDR3 in DNA: TGTGCCAGCAGCCAAGTTTGGTCCTACAATGAGCAGTTCTTC. The entire variable domain, with the rest obtained from reference TRBV14 and TRBJ2-1, is as follows: EAGVTQFPSHSVIEKGQTVTLRCDPISGHDNLYWYRRVMGKEIKFLLHFVKESKQDESGMPNNRFLAERTGGTYSTLKVQPAELEDSGVYFCASSQVWSYNEQFFGPGTRLTVL.

This clonotype was counted a few times. CDR3 protein: CASSFEGPVQEKLFF. In nucleotides, the CDR3 is TGCGCCAGCAGCTTCGAGGGACCGGTCCAGGAAAAACTGTTTTTT. The genes are TRBV5-1 and TRBJ1-4, with D possibly TRBD1 on 5 matching bases. CDR1 and CDR2 (germline): SGHRS, YFSETQ. V gave up 2 bases and J gave up 8 bases, with 16 bases separating them. This CDR3 has 15 amino acids.

About this clonotype: With a much larger clone just one base away, this may be a read error. V and J are TRBV20-1 and TRBJ1-1; 10 nucleotides match TRBD1. The V segment lost 6 bases and the J segment 2 bases; nucleotides outside the gene matches: 12. The CDR3 covers 16 residues. Germline CDR1 reads DFQATT; CDR2 reads SNEGSKA (reference sequence). DNA of the CDR3: TGCAGTGCCCGAATCGTCGGGACAGGGGCCAACACTGAAGCTTTCTTT. Translating gives CSARIVGTGANTEAFF.

This clonotype was observed many times. V and J are TRBV5-1 and TRBJ2-7, with 7 bases identical to TRBD1. From germline, CDR1 is SGHRS and CDR2 YFSETQ. J was trimmed by 2 bases and V by 0 bases; bases with no gene match: 2. CDR3 length equals 14 residues. This chain's CDR3 is CASSLEDRTYEQYF. CDR3 nucleotide sequence: TGCGCCAGCAGCTTGGAGGACAGGACCTACGAGCAGTACTTC.

The gene calls are TRBV11-3 and TRBJ1-2, with TRBD1 matching 7 bases. This CDR3 contains 16 residues. In germline, CDR1 is SGHNT, CDR2 YENEEA. Trimming cost V 5 bases and J 0 bases; bases outside gene matches: 9. The CDR3 sequence: CASSTGATGPNYGYTF. The CDR3 DNA is TGTGCCAGCAGCACAGGGGCCACCGGCCCTAACTATGGCTACACCTTC. Complete variable domain (other parts from reference TRBV11-3 and TRBJ1-2): EAGVVQSPRYKIIEKKQPVAFWCNPISGHNTLYWYLQNLGQGPELLIRYENEEAVDDSQLPKDRFSAERLKGVDSTLKIQPAELGDSAVYLCASSTGATGPNYGYTFGSGTRLTVV.

This clonotype was detected a few times. J is TRBJ1-1 and V is TRBV7-2; D is ambiguous. CDR3 size: 12 residues. Trimming cost V 1 base and J 3 bases, with 3 bases left between them. Germline loops: CDR1 SGHTA, CDR2 FQGNSA. The CDR3 here is CASSLDYTEAFF. The CDR3 DNA reads as TGTGCCAGCAGCTTAGACTACACTGAAGCTTTCTTT.

The J gene is TRBJ2-4, the V gene TRBV5-6, with 12 bases identical to TRBD1. Germline trimming cut 4 bases from V and 8 bases from J; bases unmatched to any gene: 7. This CDR3 has 15 amino acids. CDR1 is SGHDT and CDR2 is YYEEEE in the germline V gene. The CDR3 DNA sequence: TGTGCCAGCAGCGGGGACAGGGGGCTAGGGGACATTCAGTACTTC. Protein: CASSGDRGLGDIQYF. Full variable domain (outside the CDR3, taken from reference TRBV5-6 and TRBJ2-4): DAGVTQSPTHLIKTRGQQVTLRCSPKSGHDTVSWYQQALGQGPQFIFQYYEEEERQRGNFPDRFSGHQFPNYSSELNVNALLLGDSALYLCASSGDRGLGDIQYFGAGTRLSVL.

J is TRBJ1-1 and V is TRBV7-9, with D unresolved. This CDR3 spans 13 amino acids. Germline values: CDR1 SEHNR, CDR2 FQNEAQ (reference sequence). V was pared by 2 bases and J by 5 bases, with 9 bases between. CDR3 sequence: CASSLYVRTEAFF. CDR3 in DNA: TGTGCCAGCAGCTTATATGTCCGAACTGAAGCTTTCTTT.

This clonotype turned up a few times. This rearrangement joins TRBV4-2 to TRBJ2-7; D possibly corresponds to TRBD1 (6 bases). CDR3 size: 16 residues. V dropped 2 bases and J dropped 0 bases, with 14 bases sitting between them. Germline V gene sequence: CDR1 LGHNA, CDR2 YNFKEQ. The CDR3 DNA is TGTGCCAGCAGCCAACAGAACACAGGGAGCTCCTACGAGCAGTACTTC. Translated, it gives CASSQQNTGSSYEQYF.

The chain links TRBV18 to TRBJ1-1; D might be TRBD1 (5 bases). The CDR3 consists of 13 residues. With 1 base removed from V and 11 bases from J, the gap between germline ends came to 14 bases. Germline V gives CDR1 KGHSH, CDR2 LQKENI. The CDR3 DNA reads TGTGCCAGCTCACCACAGGAGGGGAGTGGGGCTTTCTTT. This codes for CASSPQEGSGAFF.

This clonotype was picked up one time. V usage is TRBV20-1 and J usage is TRBJ2-7; no clear D. The CDR3 covers 12 residues. The V end was cut by 7 bases, the J end by 1 base, with 11 bases between. Germline values: CDR1 DFQATT, CDR2 SNEGSKA (reference sequence). In DNA, the CDR3 is TGCAGTGGTAGTGTAGCATCCTACGAGCAGTACTTC. Residues: CSGSVASYEQYF.

The V gene is TRBV5-1, the J gene TRBJ2-5; TRBD2 agrees at 9 bases. J lost 3 bases, V lost 3 bases, and 9 bases had no gene match. The CDR3 length is 16 residues. Per germline, CDR1 SGHRS and CDR2 YFSETQ. The CDR3 loop is CASSSPPTSGKETQYF. The CDR3 DNA reads as TGCGCCAGCAGCTCTCCTCCGACTAGCGGAAAAGAGACCCAGTACTTC.

J is TRBJ2-1 and V is TRBV5-1, with D uncertain. V was trimmed by 4 bases and J by 0 bases, leaving 11 bases between them. The CDR3 totals 15 residues. Germline V CDR1 and CDR2: SGHRS, YFSETQ. CDR3 protein: CASSREESSYNEQFF. CDR3 DNA: TGCGCCAGCAGCAGGGAAGAAAGCTCCTACAATGAGCAGTTCTTC.

This clonotype occurred a few times. V and J are TRBV12-3 or TRBV12-4 and TRBJ1-2; D unclear. The CDR3 runs 13 residues. V was cut by 4 bases and J by 0 bases, with 6 bases left in between. CDR3 sequence reads: CASSSPPNYGYTF. CDR3 bases: TGTGCCAGCAGTTCCCCCCCTAACTATGGCTACACCTTC.

The chain carries TRBV5-1 and TRBJ1-1; D is unresolved. CDR1 is SGHRS, CDR2 YFSETQ, per germline. The CDR3 length is 15 residues. Trimming pared 4 bases from V and 1 base from J, leaving 14 bases between. CDR3 protein: CASSGSTPGNTEAFF. The CDR3 coding sequence is TGCGCCAGCAGCGGTAGCACCCCGGGGAACACTGAAGCTTTCTTT.

The chain recombines TRBV4-1 with TRBJ2-1; no reliable D call. Germline loops: CDR1 MGHRA, CDR2 YSYEKL. The V end lost 2 bases, the J end lost 6 bases, and 14 bases lay between the germline ends. The CDR3 totals 15 residues. CDR3 in amino acids: CASSQPTRTGNEQFF. CDR3 DNA: TGCGCCAGCAGCCAACCAACCCGGACCGGCAATGAGCAGTTCTTC.

V and J are TRBV5-1 and TRBJ1-1; 9 bases line up with TRBD1. Trimming took 3 bases from V and 5 from J; bases not matched to a gene: 8. Looked up from germline, CDR1 is SGHRS and CDR2 is YFSETQ. The CDR3 consists of 15 residues. The CDR3 DNA reads TGCGCCAGCAGCTCCCAAGGGGACAGGGAGACTGAAGCTTTCTTT. It codes for CASSSQGDRETEAFF.